A selection of T cell receptor beta chains follows, all from one sample in a study of long-term antiretroviral therapy in people with HIV. Clones were sequenced by immunoSEQ multiplex PCR, and TCRdb holds only the in-frame ones, with some missing. Counted here are more than 15,000 clones, 80% to 90% occurring once; the ten biggest clones make up 14% to 15%. The sequenced sample was unsorted PBMCs, obtained more than 2.2 years before starting antiretroviral therapy. The receptor set was obtained from a woman aged 25 to 45 with HIV. Both conserved end residues are part of each CDR3. D genes are given only for firm matches. Size values are once, few and many counts, or a class for expanded clones, and some rows have none.

V gene	D gene	clone size	J gene	CDR3 length	CDR3 protein	CDR3 DNA
TRBV28	-	-	TRBJ1-2	12	CASSLLNYGYTF	TGTGCCAGCAGTTTGCTTAACTATGGCTACACCTTC
TRBV7-9	-	-	TRBJ1-6	14	CASSRDSQNSPLHF	TGTGCCAGCAGCCGCGACAGTCAGAATTCACCCCTCCACTTT
TRBV7-2	-	-	TRBJ2-3	15	CASSLGGRSTDTQYF	TGTGCCAGCAGCTTAGGAGGAAGAAGCACAGATACGCAGTATTTT
TRBV18	TRBD2	-	TRBJ2-1	17	CASSPNLAGGSLNEQFF	TGTGCCAGCTCACCGAACCTAGCGGGGGGCAGTTTGAATGAGCAGTTCTTC
TRBV4-3	TRBD1	-	TRBJ2-3	15	CASSHGDRVKDTQYF	TGCGCCAGCAGCCACGGGGACAGGGTAAAAGATACGCAGTATTTT
TRBV28	-	-	TRBJ1-6	15	CASRITFRDNSPLHF	TGTGCCAGCAGGATAACCTTCAGGGATAATTCACCCCTCCACTTT
TRBV6-4	TRBD2	-	TRBJ2-7	15	CASSLRTSGNYEQYF	TGTGCCAGCAGTCTTCGGACTAGCGGGAACTACGAGCAGTACTTC
TRBV4-3	TRBD1	-	TRBJ2-7	16	CASSQSWTGETYEQYF	TGCGCCAGCAGCCAATCCTGGACAGGGGAAACCTACGAGCAGTACTTC
TRBV10-3	TRBD1	-	TRBJ2-7	18	CAISGPVESDRGVYEQYF	TGTGCCATCAGTGGCCCGGTGGAATCTGACAGGGGGGTCTACGAGCAGTACTTC
TRBV5-1	TRBD2	-	TRBJ2-1	15	CASSPGGITYNEQFF	TGCGCCAGCAGCCCCGGGGGGATCACCTACAATGAGCAGTTCTTC
TRBV7-2	-	-	TRBJ1-4	14	CASSPGHINEKLFF	TGTGCCAGCAGCCCGGGACATATTAATGAAAAACTGTTTTTT
TRBV9	-	few	TRBJ2-3	15	CASSPTPRWTDTQYF	TGTGCCAGCAGCCCCACCCCAAGGTGGACAGATACGCAGTATTTT
TRBV27	-	-	TRBJ1-1	12	CASSPPNTEAFF	TGTGCCAGCAGTCCCCCGAACACTGAAGCTTTCTTT
TRBV16	-	-	TRBJ1-2	14	CASSQTQRETAYTF	TGTGCCAGCAGCCAAACTCAAAGGGAGACAGCTTACACCTTC
TRBV19	TRBD1	-	TRBJ1-1	16	CASSVTGTGVNTEAFF	TGTGCCAGTAGTGTGACAGGGACGGGGGTGAACACTGAAGCTTTCTTT